This paragraph covers one T cell receptor (beta chain) sequence. Germline-derived CDR1 and CDR2 are SGHAT and FQNNGV. The CDR3 covers 14 residues. The V and J ends lost 5 bases and 6 bases, in that order; junction bases with no gene match: 7. This entry belongs to a study of blood T cell repertoires in COVID-19. Method: immunoSEQ multiplex PCR; TCRdb's copy keeps in-frame clones and lacks some. Of around 39,000 clones listed, 65% to 85% are singletons. The chain joins TRBV11-2 to TRBJ1-5, with TRBD1 matching over 7 bases. This receptor was identified in an older man with active or convalescent COVID-19. Source material: peripheral blood. CDR3 region: CASSQTGVGQPQHF. The CDR3 DNA reads TGTGCCAGCAGCCAAACAGGGGTAGGTCAGCCCCAGCATTTT.